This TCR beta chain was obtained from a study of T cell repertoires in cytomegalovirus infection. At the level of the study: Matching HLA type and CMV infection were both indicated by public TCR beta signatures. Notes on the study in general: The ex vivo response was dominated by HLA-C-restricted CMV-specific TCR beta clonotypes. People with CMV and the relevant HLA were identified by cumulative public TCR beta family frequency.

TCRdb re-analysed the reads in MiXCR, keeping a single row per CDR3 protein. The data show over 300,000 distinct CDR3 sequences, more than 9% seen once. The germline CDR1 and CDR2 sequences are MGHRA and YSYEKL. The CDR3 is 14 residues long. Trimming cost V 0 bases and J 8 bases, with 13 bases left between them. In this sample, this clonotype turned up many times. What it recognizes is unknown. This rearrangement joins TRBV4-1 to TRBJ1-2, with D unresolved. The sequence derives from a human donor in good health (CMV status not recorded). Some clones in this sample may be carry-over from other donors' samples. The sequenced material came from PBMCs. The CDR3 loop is CASSQDGAWGGYTF. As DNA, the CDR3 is TGCGCCAGCAGCCAAGATGGTGCGTGGGGAGGCTACACCTTC.